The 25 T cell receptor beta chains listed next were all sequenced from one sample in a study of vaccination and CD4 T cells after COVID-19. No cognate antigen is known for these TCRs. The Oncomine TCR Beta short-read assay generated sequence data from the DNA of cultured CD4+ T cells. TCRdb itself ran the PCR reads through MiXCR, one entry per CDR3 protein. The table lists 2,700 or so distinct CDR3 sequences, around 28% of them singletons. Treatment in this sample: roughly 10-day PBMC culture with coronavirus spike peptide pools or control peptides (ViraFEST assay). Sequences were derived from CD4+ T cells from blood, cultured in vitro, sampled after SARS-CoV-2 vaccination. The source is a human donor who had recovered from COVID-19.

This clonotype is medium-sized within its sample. Written as DNA, the CDR3 is TGTGCCAGCAGCCTAAGAGCCGTTCGGCCCTACGAGCAGTACTTC. Residues: CASSLRAVRPYEQYF. V is TRBV7-2 and J is TRBJ2-7; D call uncertain. Germline V gene data show CDR1 as SGHTA and CDR2 as FQGNSA. The V end lost 5 bases, the J end lost 2 bases, and 16 bases lay between the germline ends. This CDR3 has 15 amino acids.

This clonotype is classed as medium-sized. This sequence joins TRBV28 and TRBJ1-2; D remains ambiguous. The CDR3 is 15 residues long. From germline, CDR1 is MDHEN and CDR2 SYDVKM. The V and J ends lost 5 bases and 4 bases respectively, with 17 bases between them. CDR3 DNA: TGTGCCAGCAGTCTACGATCGGGGAATCTCTATGGCTACACCTTC. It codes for CASSLRSGNLYGYTF.

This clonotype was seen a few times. The CDR3 loop is CATSRDSGGPTDTQYF. CDR3 bases: TGTGCCACCAGCAGAGATAGCGGGGGGCCCACAGATACGCAGTATTTT. This rearrangement joins TRBV15 to TRBJ2-3, with 10 bases that match TRBD2. Germline loops: CDR1 LNHNV, CDR2 YYDKDF (reference sequence). This CDR3 is built from 16 residues. V shed 0 bases, J shed 2 bases, and the junction held 2 bases outside the gene matches. Complete variable domain (other parts from reference TRBV15 and TRBJ2-3): DAMVIQNPRYQVTQFGKPVTLSCSQTLNHNVMYWYQQKSSQAPKLLFHYYDKDFNNEADTPDNFQSRRPNTSFCFLDIRSPGLGDTAMYLCATSRDSGGPTDTQYFGPGTRLTVL.

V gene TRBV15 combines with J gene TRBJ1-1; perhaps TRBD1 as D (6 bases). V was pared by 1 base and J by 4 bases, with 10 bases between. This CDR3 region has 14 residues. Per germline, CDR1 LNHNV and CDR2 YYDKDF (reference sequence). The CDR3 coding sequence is TGTGCCACCAGCAGAGGCCAGGGGTTCACTGAAGCTTTCTTT. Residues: CATSRGQGFTEAFF.

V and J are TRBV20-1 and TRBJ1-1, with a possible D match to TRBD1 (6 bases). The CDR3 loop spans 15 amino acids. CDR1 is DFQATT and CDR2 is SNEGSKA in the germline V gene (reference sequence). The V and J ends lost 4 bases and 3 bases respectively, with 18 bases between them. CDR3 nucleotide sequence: TGCAGTGCTACGGGAACAGGGAACCGGGACACTGAAGCTTTCTTT. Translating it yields CSATGTGNRDTEAFF.

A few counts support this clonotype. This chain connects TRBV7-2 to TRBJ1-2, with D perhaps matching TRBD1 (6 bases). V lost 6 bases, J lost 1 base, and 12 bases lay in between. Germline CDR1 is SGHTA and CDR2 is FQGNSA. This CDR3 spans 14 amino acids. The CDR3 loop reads CASRPTGINYGYTF. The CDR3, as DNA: TGTGCCAGCAGGCCAACAGGGATTAACTATGGCTACACCTTC.

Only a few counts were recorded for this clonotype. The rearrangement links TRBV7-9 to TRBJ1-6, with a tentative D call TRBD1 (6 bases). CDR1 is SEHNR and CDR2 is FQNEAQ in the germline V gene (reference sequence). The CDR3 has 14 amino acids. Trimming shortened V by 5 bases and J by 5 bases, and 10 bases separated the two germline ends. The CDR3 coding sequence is TGTGCCAGCAGCCCCGGGACAAATAATTCACCCCTCCACTTT. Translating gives CASSPGTNNSPLHF.

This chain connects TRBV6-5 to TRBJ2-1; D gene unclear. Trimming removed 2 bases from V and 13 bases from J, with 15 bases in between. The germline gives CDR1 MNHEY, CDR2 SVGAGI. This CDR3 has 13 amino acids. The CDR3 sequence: CASSYEPLSSQFF. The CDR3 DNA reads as TGTGCCAGCAGTTACGAACCCTTGTCCTCCCAGTTCTTC.

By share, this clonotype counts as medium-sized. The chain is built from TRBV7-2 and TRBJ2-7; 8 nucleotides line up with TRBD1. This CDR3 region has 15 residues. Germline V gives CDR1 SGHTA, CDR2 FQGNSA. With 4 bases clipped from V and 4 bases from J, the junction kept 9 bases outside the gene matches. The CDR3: CASSSTPGGGYEQYF. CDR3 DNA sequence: TGTGCCAGCAGCTCAACCCCAGGGGGCGGGTACGAGCAGTACTTC.

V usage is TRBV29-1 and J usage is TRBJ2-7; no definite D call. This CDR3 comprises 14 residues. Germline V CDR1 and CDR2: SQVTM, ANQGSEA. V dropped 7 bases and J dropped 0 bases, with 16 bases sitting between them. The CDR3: CSAKVSLSSYEQYF. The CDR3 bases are TGCAGCGCCAAAGTCAGCCTAAGCTCCTACGAGCAGTACTTC.

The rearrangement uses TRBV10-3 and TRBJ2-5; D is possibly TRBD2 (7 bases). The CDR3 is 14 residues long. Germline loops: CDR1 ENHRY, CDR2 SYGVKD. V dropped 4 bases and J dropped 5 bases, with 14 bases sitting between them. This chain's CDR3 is CAISGGGALETQYF. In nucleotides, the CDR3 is TGTGCCATCAGTGGGGGGGGGGCACTTGAGACCCAGTACTTC.

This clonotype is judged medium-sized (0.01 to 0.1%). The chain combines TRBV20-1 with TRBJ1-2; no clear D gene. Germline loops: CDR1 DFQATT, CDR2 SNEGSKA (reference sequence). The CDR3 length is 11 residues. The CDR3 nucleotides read TGCGGGAGCCAGCCGAACTATGGCTACACCTTC. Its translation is CGSQPNYGYTF.

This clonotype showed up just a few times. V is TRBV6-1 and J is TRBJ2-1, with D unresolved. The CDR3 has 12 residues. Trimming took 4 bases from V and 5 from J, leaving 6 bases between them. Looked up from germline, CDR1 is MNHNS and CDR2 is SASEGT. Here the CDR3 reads CASSARNNEQFF. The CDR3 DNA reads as TGTGCCAGCAGTGCCCGAAACAATGAGCAGTTCTTC.

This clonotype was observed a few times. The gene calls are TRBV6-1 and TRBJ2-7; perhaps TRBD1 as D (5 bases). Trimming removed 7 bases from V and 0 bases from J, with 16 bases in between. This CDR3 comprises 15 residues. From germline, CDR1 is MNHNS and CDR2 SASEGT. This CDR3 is CASKGAPRSSYEQYF. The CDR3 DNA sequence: TGTGCCAGCAAAGGGGCCCCAAGGAGCTCCTACGAGCAGTACTTC.

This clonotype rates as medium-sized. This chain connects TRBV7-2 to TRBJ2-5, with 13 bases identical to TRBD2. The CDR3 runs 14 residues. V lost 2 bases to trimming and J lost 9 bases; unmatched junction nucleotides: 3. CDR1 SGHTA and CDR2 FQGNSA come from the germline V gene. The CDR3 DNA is TGTGCCAGCAGCTTAAGAGGACTAGCGGGGGCCCAGTACTTC. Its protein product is CASSLRGLAGAQYF.

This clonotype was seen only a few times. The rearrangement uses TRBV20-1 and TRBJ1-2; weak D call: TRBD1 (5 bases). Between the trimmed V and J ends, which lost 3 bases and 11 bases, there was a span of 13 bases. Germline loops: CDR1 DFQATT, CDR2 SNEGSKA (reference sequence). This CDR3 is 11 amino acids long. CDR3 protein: CSARGGGGYTF. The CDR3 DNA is TGCAGTGCTAGGGGCGGGGGGGGTTACACCTTC.

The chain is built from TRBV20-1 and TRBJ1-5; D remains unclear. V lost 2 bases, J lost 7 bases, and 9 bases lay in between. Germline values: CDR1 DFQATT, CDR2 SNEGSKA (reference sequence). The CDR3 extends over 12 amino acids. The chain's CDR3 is CSARHTTQPQHF. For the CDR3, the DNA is TGCAGTGCTAGACATACAACACAGCCCCAGCATTTT.

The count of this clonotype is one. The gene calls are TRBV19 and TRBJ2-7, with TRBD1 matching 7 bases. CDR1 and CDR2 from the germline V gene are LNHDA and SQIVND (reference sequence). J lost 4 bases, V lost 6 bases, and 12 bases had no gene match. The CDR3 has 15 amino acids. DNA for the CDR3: TGTGCCAGTAGGCCCGGGACGGGACAGATTTACGAGCAGTACTTC. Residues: CASRPGTGQIYEQYF.

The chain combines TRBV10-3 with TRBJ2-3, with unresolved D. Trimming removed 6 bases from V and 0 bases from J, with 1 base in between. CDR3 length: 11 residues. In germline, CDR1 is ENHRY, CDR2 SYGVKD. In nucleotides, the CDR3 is TGTGCCATCAGGAGCACAGATACGCAGTATTTT. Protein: CAIRSTDTQYF.

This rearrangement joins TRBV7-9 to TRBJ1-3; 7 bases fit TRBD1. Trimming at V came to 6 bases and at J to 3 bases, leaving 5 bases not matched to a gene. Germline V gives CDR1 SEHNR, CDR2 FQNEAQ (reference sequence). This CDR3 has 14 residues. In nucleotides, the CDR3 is TGTGCCAGCAGAATGGGACAGCTTGGAAACACCATATATTTT. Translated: CASRMGQLGNTIYF.

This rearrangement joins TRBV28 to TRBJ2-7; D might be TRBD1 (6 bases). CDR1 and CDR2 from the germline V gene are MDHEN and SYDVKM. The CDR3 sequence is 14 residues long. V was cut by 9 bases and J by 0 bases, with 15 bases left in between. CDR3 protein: CARPGAATSYEQYF. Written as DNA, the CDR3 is TGTGCCAGACCAGGGGCGGCGACCTCCTACGAGCAGTACTTC.

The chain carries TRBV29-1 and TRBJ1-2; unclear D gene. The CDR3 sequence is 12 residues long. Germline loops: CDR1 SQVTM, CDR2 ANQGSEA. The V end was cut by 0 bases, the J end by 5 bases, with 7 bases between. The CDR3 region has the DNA TGCAGCGTTGAAGATCGACGATATGGCTACACCTTC. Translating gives CSVEDRRYGYTF.

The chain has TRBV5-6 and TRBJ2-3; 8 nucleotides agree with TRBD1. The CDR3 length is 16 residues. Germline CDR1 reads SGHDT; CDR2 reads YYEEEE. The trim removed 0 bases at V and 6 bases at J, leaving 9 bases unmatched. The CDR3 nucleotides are TGTGCCAGCAGCTTGGAGGGGGGCAGGGGGCTGGATACGCAGTATTTT. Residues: CASSLEGGRGLDTQYF.

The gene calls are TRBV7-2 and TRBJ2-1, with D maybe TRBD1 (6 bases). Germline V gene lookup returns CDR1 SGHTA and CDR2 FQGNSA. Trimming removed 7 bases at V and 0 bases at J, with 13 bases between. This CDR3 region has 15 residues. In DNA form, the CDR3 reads TGTGCCAGCACCGAAGGACAGAGCTCCTACAATGAGCAGTTCTTC. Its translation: CASTEGQSSYNEQFF.

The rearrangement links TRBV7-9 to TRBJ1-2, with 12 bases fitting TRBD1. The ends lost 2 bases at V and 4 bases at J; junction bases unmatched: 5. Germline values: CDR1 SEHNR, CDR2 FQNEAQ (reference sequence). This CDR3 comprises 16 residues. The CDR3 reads CASSLKGQGAGYGYTF. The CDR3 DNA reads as TGTGCCAGCAGCTTAAAGGGACAGGGGGCTGGCTATGGCTACACCTTC.